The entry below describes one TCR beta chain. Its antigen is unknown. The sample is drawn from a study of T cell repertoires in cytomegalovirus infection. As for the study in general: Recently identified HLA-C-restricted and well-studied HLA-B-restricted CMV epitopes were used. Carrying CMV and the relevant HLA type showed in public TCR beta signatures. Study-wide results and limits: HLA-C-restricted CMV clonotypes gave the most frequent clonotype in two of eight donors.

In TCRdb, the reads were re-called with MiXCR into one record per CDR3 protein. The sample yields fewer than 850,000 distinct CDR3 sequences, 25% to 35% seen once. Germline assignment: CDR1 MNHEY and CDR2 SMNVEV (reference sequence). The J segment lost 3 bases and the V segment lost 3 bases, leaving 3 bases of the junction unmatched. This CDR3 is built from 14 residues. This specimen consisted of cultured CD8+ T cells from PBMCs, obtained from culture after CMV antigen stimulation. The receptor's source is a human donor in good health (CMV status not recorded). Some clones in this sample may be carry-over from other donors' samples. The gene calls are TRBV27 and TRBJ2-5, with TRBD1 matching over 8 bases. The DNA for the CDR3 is TGTGCCAGCAGTTTCGGACAGGGTGAAGAGACCCAGTACTTC. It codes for CASSFGQGEETQYF.